The source of this TCR beta chain is a study of beta chain features in type 1 diabetes. At the level of the study: The samples had about 100,000,000 sorted cells examined in all. Study-level findings and limits: In all four CD4+ subsets, TCRB CDR3 length was significantly, moderately reduced in type 1 diabetes. Insertions were fewer and deletions more numerous at VDJ junctions in type 1 diabetes patients.

CD45RO/CCR7/CD25/CD127/CD95/CD27 separated CD4+ naive, central memory, regulatory and stem cell-like memory cells by sorting. Germline CDR1 and CDR2: SSHAT and FNYEAQ (reference sequence). The CDR3 totals 16 residues. The V end was cut by 5 bases, the J end by 2 bases, with 17 bases between. Regarding this clone: Its antigen is not known.

Expressed TCRB transcripts were sequenced after all isolated RNA was converted to cDNA. The table came from immunoSEQ multiplex PCR; TCRdb's copy has only in-frame clones and leaves some out. This repertoire shows around 400,000 clones, roughly 12% found once; its top ten account for around 0.015%. This rearrangement joins TRBV7-7 to TRBJ2-3, with a tentative D call TRBD2 (6 bases). This TCR derives from a man in his late teens or twenties in good health. Sequenced input: naive CD4+ T cells from blood. The CDR3 region has the DNA TGTGCCAGCAGCCCAAGGAGGGGAGCAGTCACAGATACGCAGTATTTT. Translating it yields CASSPRRGAVTDTQYF.